Below are 26 T cell receptor beta chains sequenced from a single sample in a study of CD8 T cells in Susac syndrome. Reverse transcription of about 0.5 to 1 ug RNA used random hexamers. One entry per CDR3 protein results from TCRdb running MiXCR on the immunoSEQ multiplex PCR reads. The profile covers about 150,000 distinct CDR3 sequences, with less than 97% appearing a single time and 0.13% to 0.15% taken by the ten largest. The sample taken for sequencing was CD8+ T cells from PBMCs. Receptor source: a human donor with multiple sclerosis.

The chain employs TRBV3-1 and TRBJ2-7; either TRBD1 or TRBD2 may supply D (6 bases each). This CDR3 is 18 amino acids long. The germline V gene encodes CDR1 LGHDT and CDR2 YNNKEL (reference sequence). The V end lost 2 bases, the J end lost 3 bases, and 23 bases lay between the germline ends. CDR3 loop: CASSQRTTWARGHYEQYF. The CDR3 nucleotides read TGTGCCAGCAGCCAAAGGACCACTTGGGCCCGGGGGCACTACGAGCAGTACTTC.

The chain uses TRBV3-1 and TRBJ1-1, with unresolved D. Germline V CDR1 and CDR2: LGHDT, YNNKEL (reference sequence). CDR3 length: 17 amino acids. V was clipped by 4 bases and J by 4 bases, with 22 bases between them. Written as DNA, the CDR3 is TGTGCCAGCAGCCCGGATCTGGCAGGTGGGATGTTCACTGAAGCTTTCTTT. Protein sequence: CASSPDLAGGMFTEAFF.

The gene calls are TRBV29-1 and TRBJ1-1, with 8 nucleotides matching TRBD1. Germline CDR1 SQVTM, CDR2 ANQGSEA. CDR3 length: 13 residues. The V gene end was trimmed by 7 bases and the J gene end by 4 bases; junction bases not matched to a gene: 8. The DNA for the CDR3 is TGCAGCGCACTACAGGGGGACGTCACTGAAGCTTTCTTT. It encodes CSALQGDVTEAFF.

This chain connects TRBV20-1 to TRBJ1-6; no definite D call. Germline V gene lookup returns CDR1 DFQATT and CDR2 SNEGSKA (reference sequence). The CDR3 length is 14 residues. The V gene lost 3 bases and the J gene lost 4 bases, with 10 bases spanning the gap. The CDR3 loop is CSASGVRYNSPLHF. The CDR3, as DNA: TGCAGTGCTAGTGGGGTGAGGTATAATTCACCCCTCCACTTT.

V is TRBV13 and J is TRBJ2-7; the match to TRBD1 covers 9 bases. The CDR3 has 15 residues. After removal of 4 bases from V and 4 bases from J, the junction contained 8 bases not matched to a gene. Germline V CDR1 and CDR2: PRHDT, FYEKMQ (reference sequence). As DNA, the CDR3 is TGTGCCAGCAGCTGGGGGACAGGGCCCTCGTACGAGCAGTACTTC. Translation: CASSWGTGPSYEQYF.

The chain is built from TRBV19 and TRBJ2-1, with D hard to call. Germline-derived CDR1 and CDR2 are LNHDA and SQIVND (reference sequence). The CDR3 covers 13 residues. V gave up 6 bases and J gave up 9 bases, with 15 bases separating them. DNA of the CDR3: TGTGCCAGTAGCTACGCGCTCCGCGGTGAGCAGTTCTTC. As protein: CASSYALRGEQFF.

The gene calls are TRBV14 and TRBJ2-1; D is undetermined. Germline V gene lookup returns CDR1 SGHDN and CDR2 FVKESK. V dropped 2 bases and J dropped 0 bases, with 14 bases sitting between them. The CDR3 extends over 17 amino acids. In nucleotides, the CDR3 is TGTGCCAGCAGCCAACTCCTGATGATTAGCTCCTACAATGAGCAGTTCTTC. As protein: CASSQLLMISSYNEQFF.

Here the CDR3 reads CASSLMGDRPHGYTF. CDR3 sequence (DNA): TGTGCCAGCAGCCTTATGGGGGACAGACCCCATGGCTACACCTTC. The rearrangement links TRBV27 to TRBJ1-2; TRBD1 matches 7 bases. The germline V gene encodes CDR1 MNHEY and CDR2 SMNVEV (reference sequence). CDR3 length: 15 amino acids. V dropped 6 bases and J dropped 6; count of bases not matched to a gene: 13.

Written as DNA, the CDR3 is TGTGCCAGCAGCCACGGGACCATCTATGGTGGGGCCAACGTCCTGACTTTC. The encoded protein is CASSHGTIYGGANVLTF. The chain couples TRBV7-2 to TRBJ2-6; possibly TRBD1 or TRBD2 for D (5 bases each). CDR1 is SGHTA, CDR2 FQGNSA, per germline. The CDR3 is 17 amino acids. V lost 5 bases and J lost 3, with 17 bases in between. Full variable domain (missing parts from reference TRBV7-2 and TRBJ2-6): GAGVSQSPSNKVTEKGKDVELRCDPISGHTALYWYRQSLGQGLEFLIYFQGNSAPDKSGLPSDRFSAERTGGSVSTLTIQRTQQEDSAVYLCASSHGTIYGGANVLTFGAGSRLTVL.

The chain is built from TRBV27 and TRBJ2-5, with 11 bases lining up with TRBD2. This CDR3 comprises 14 residues. Germline V gives CDR1 MNHEY, CDR2 SMNVEV (reference sequence). The junction had 1 base not matched to a gene; V was cut back by 6 bases and J by 1 base. CDR3 residues: CASRLAGGQETQYF. As DNA, the CDR3 is TGTGCCAGCAGGCTAGCGGGGGGCCAAGAGACCCAGTACTTC.

The chain links TRBV13 to TRBJ2-7, with D perhaps matching TRBD1 or TRBD2 (5 bases each). The CDR3 runs to 16 residues. Between the trimmed V and J ends, which lost 1 base and 3 bases, there was a span of 16 bases. CDR1 PRHDT and CDR2 FYEKMQ come from the germline V gene (reference sequence). CDR3 sequence: CASSLESGGRYYEQYV. In DNA, the CDR3 is TGTGCCAGCAGCTTAGAGAGTGGGGGAAGGTACTACGAGCAGTACGTC.

The gene calls are TRBV29-1 and TRBJ1-2; D call uncertain. Germline V gene data show CDR1 as SQVTM and CDR2 as ANQGSEA. The CDR3 contains 12 residues. Trimming left V 6 bases short and J 4 bases short, with 12 bases between. The chain's CDR3 is CSVQDGRYGYTF. The CDR3 coding sequence is TGCAGCGTCCAGGACGGCCGCTATGGCTACACCTTC. Combining the CDR3 with reference TRBV29-1 and TRBJ1-2 gives the whole variable domain SAVISQKPSRDICQRGTSLTIQCQVDSQVTMMFWYRQQPGQSLTLIATANQGSEATYESGFVIDKFPISRPNLTFSTLTVSNMSPEDSSIYLCSVQDGRYGYTFGSGTRLTVV.

This sequence joins TRBV3-1 and TRBJ1-1; 7 bases align to TRBD1. CDR3 size: 18 residues. The germline gives CDR1 LGHDT, CDR2 YNNKEL (reference sequence). The J segment lost 5 bases and the V segment lost 0 bases, leaving 15 bases of the junction unmatched. This CDR3 is CASSQDRLVGGSGTEAFF. CDR3 nucleotides: TGTGCCAGCAGCCAAGATCGGTTGGTAGGGGGCAGTGGGACTGAAGCTTTCTTT. The whole variable domain, remainder taken from reference TRBV3-1 and TRBJ1-1, is DTAVSQTPKYLVTQMGNDKSIKCEQNLGHDTMYWYKQDSKKFLKIMFSYNNKELIINETVPNRFSPKSPDKAHLNLHINSLELGDSAVYFCASSQDRLVGGSGTEAFFGQGTRLTVV.

This clonotype was observed a single time. The gene calls are TRBV27 and TRBJ1-1, with D maybe TRBD1 (6 bases). Trimming left V 7 bases short and J 1 base short, with 16 bases between. Germline V gives CDR1 MNHEY, CDR2 SMNVEV (reference sequence). The CDR3 spans 15 residues. CDR3 nucleotides: TGTGCCAGCAAACCAGGGGTGAACTGGAACACTGAAGCTTTCTTT. Amino acid sequence: CASKPGVNWNTEAFF.

The V gene is TRBV29-1, the J gene TRBJ2-3; 8 nucleotides line up with TRBD2. The length of the CDR3 is 16 residues. V gave up 2 bases and J gave up 0 bases; unmatched junction bases: 7. Germline values: CDR1 SQVTM, CDR2 ANQGSEA. CDR3 in amino acids: CSVEPLSGDSTDTQYF. CDR3 nucleotides: TGCAGCGTTGAACCGCTTAGCGGGGATAGCACAGATACGCAGTATTTT.

The J gene is TRBJ1-6, the V gene TRBV20-1; 7 nucleotides line up with TRBD1. The CDR3 consists of 13 residues. With V trimmed by 5 bases and J by 7 bases, 5 bases remained unmatched. Germline CDR1 DFQATT, CDR2 SNEGSKA (reference sequence). CDR3 coding DNA: TGCAGTGCTGGGGGGACAGTGAATTCACCCCTCCACTTT. Translating it yields CSAGGTVNSPLHF.

The rearrangement links TRBV7-9 to TRBJ2-7; TRBD1 agrees at 9 bases. In germline, CDR1 is SEHNR, CDR2 FQNEAQ (reference sequence). The CDR3 covers 14 residues. J was trimmed by 2 bases and V by 7 bases; bases with no gene match: 6. This chain's CDR3 is CASTGTGIPYEQYF. CDR3 sequence (DNA): TGTGCCAGCACCGGGACAGGGATTCCCTACGAGCAGTACTTC.

This chain connects TRBV27 to TRBJ2-2; D remains ambiguous. The length of the CDR3 is 15 residues. Germline V gives CDR1 MNHEY, CDR2 SMNVEV (reference sequence). V was shortened by 5 bases and J by 3 bases, with 13 bases between the two germline ends. The DNA of the CDR3 is TGTGCCAGCAGTGCCCACCTTGGGGACACCGGGGAGCTGTTTTTT. Translated: CASSAHLGDTGELFF.

The V and J genes are TRBV30 and TRBJ1-6; 9 nucleotides agree with TRBD1. The CDR3 runs to 15 residues. The ends lost 2 bases at V and 6 bases at J; junction bases unmatched: 5. CDR1 is GTSNPN, CDR2 SVGIG, per germline (reference sequence). For the CDR3, the DNA is TGTGCCTGGAGTCCCGGGACAGGGCCTAATTCACCCCTCCACTTT. Protein: CAWSPGTGPNSPLHF. The variable domain in full, with the rest retrieved from reference TRBV30 and TRBJ1-6, is SQTIHQWPATLVQPVGSPLSLECTVEGTSNPNLYWYRQAAGRGLQLLFYSVGIGQISSEVPQNLSASRPQDRQFILSSKKLLLSDSGFYLCAWSPGTGPNSPLHFGNGTRLTVT.

V and J are TRBV7-3 and TRBJ2-1; the match to TRBD2 covers 12 bases. Germline CDR1 is SGHTA and CDR2 is FQGTGA. CDR3 size: 16 residues. Trimming at V came to 3 bases and at J to 5 bases, leaving 5 bases not matched to a gene. CDR3 region: CASSLSSGGVNNEQFF. CDR3 DNA sequence: TGTGCCAGCAGCTTGTCTAGCGGGGGGGTCAACAATGAGCAGTTCTTC. Full variable domain (outside the CDR3, taken from reference TRBV7-3 and TRBJ2-1): GAGVSQTPSNKVTEKGKYVELRCDPISGHTALYWYRQSLGQGPEFLIYFQGTGAADDSGLPNDRFFAVRPEGSVSTLKIQRTERGDSAVYLCASSLSSGGVNNEQFFGPGTRLTVL.

J is TRBJ2-3 and V is TRBV29-1; 7 bases map to TRBD1. This CDR3 spans 14 amino acids. Unmatched junction bases numbered 5, after V lost 2 bases and J lost 3 bases. The germline V gene has CDR1 SQVTM and CDR2 ANQGSEA. Here the CDR3 reads CSVEKRGQTDTQYF. CDR3 DNA: TGCAGCGTTGAAAAGAGGGGGCAGACAGATACGCAGTATTTT.

The rearrangement links TRBV2 to TRBJ2-7; tentative D call: TRBD2 (6 bases). Trimming took 3 bases from V and 3 from J, leaving 21 bases between them. CDR1 is SNHLY and CDR2 is FYNNEI in the germline V gene. The CDR3 length is 17 residues. Written as DNA, the CDR3 is TGTGCCAGCAGTGAGATGATCAGGGTTTCCGGGGGCTACGAGCAGTACGTC. Translated, it gives CASSEMIRVSGGYEQYV.

V is TRBV6-1 and J is TRBJ2-1; possible D gene TRBD2, 5 bases. V was cut by 2 bases and J by 0 bases, with 11 bases left in between. Germline V gives CDR1 MNHNS, CDR2 SASEGT. This CDR3 has 16 residues. Written as DNA, the CDR3 is TGTGCCAGCAGTGAAATCGGGGATAGCTCCTACAATGAGCAGTTCTTC. Amino acids: CASSEIGDSSYNEQFF.

This clonotype was seen only once. The chain uses TRBV13 and TRBJ2-7, with TRBD1 matching 8 bases. The CDR3 covers 14 residues. Trimming cost V 3 bases and J 5 bases; bases outside gene matches: 6. Germline CDR1 PRHDT, CDR2 FYEKMQ (reference sequence). CDR3 bases: TGTGCCAGCAGCTTGCAGGGGGCATTGAACGAGCAGTACGTC. Translating gives CASSLQGALNEQYV.

The chain uses TRBV5-8 and TRBJ1-6; the D is unclear. CDR1 and CDR2 (germline): SGHTS, YDEGEE. The V end was cut by 4 bases, the J end by 10 bases, with 6 bases between. The CDR3 sequence is 11 residues long. CDR3 nucleotides: TGTGCCAGCAGCAATCCCTCACCCCTCCACTTT. Residues: CASSNPSPLHF.

This sequence joins TRBV5-4 and TRBJ1-2; 7 bases are shared with TRBD1. After removal of 0 bases from V and 6 bases from J, the junction contained 17 bases not matched to a gene. Germline V gives CDR1 SGHNT, CDR2 YYREEE (reference sequence). The CDR3 runs to 18 residues. In nucleotides, the CDR3 is TGTGCCAGCAGCTTGGAGATTCTGACAGGGTACTTTAAGGATGGCTACACCTTC. It specifies CASSLEILTGYFKDGYTF.